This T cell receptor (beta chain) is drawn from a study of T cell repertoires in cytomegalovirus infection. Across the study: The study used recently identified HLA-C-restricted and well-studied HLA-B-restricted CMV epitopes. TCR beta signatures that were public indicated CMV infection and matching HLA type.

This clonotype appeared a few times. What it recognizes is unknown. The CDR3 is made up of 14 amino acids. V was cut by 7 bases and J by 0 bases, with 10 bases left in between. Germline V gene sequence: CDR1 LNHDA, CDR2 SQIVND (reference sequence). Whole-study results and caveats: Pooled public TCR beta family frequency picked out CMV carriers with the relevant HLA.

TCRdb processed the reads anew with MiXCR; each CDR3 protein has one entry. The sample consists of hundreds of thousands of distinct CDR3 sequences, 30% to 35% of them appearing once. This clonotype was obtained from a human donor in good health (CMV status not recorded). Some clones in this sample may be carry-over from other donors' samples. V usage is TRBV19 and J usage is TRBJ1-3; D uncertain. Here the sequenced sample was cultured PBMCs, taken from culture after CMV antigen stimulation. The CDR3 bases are TGTGCCAGTACGTCGAGAACCTCTGGAAACACCATATATTTT. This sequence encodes CASTSRTSGNTIYF.